The entry below describes one T cell receptor beta chain. The target antigen is unknown. Described time point: week 3, after first cycle of checkpoint inhibitor. Blood was drawn before treatment and at week 3 after checkpoint blockade. At 12 weeks after first infusion, RECIST 1.1 defined response for most patients. Patients had no prior systemic cancer treatment, immunosuppressants or other active cancers. The CDR3 extends over 15 amino acids. Looked up from germline, CDR1 is SGHNT and CDR2 is YYREEE (reference sequence). Trimming cost V 0 bases and J 2 bases, with 11 bases left between them. Libraries were prepared by immunoSEQ multiplex PCR; TCRdb keeps only in-frame clonotypes and omits some of them. The table has some 12,000 clones, approximately 88% seen once; the top ten hold 15%. The sample originates from a study of blood T cell dynamics during melanoma immunotherapy. Study-level points and caveats: Whether repertoire-driving clones were melanoma-specific could not be determined.

The TCR was taken from a human donor with melanoma. The sequencing here drew on blood, taken from a patient treated with checkpoint blockade. The rearrangement joins TRBV5-4 to TRBJ1-2; D is uncertain. CDR3 residues: CASSLVGSTNYGYTF. The CDR3 coding sequence is TGTGCCAGCAGCTTGGTTGGGTCAACAAACTATGGCTACACCTTC.